The rows below give T cell receptor beta chains drawn from one sample of a study of blood T cell repertoires in COVID-19. TCRdb's copy holds only in-frame clones and misses some; the assay was immunoSEQ multiplex PCR. The sample has 100,000 to 120,000 clones; 85% are singletons. Sequenced input: peripheral blood. The receptor source for this set is a human donor in a cohort sampled during active COVID-19. Each CDR3 is given without its conserved first and last residue. Each record gives: V gene, J gene, CDR3 protein.

TRBV5-8	TRBJ1-5	ASSRGVGRGDRGNQPQH
TRBV7-2	TRBJ2-3	ASRPGGAADTQY
TRBV12-5	TRBJ1-2	ASGQDRGLGGYT
TRBV10-1	TRBJ2-7	ASSAGQGPYYEQY
TRBV6-2/TRBV6-3	TRBJ1-1	ASSQGAEAF
TRBV14	TRBJ1-6	ASSPGTSYNSPLH
TRBV9	TRBJ2-3	ASSPGTSGRNTDTQY
TRBV5-8	TRBJ2-2	ASSLDRGFPLRNTGELF
TRBV27	TRBJ2-7	ASSPFGHPGQGVSYEQY
TRBV15	TRBJ2-7	ATSRVEYPYEQY
TRBV19	TRBJ1-6	ASQGGSSYNSPLH
TRBV7-9	TRBJ2-3	ASSLALASGGNTDTQY
TRBV6-5	TRBJ1-5	ASSPREGRRPQH
TRBV28	TRBJ1-1	ASSPPLTVNTEAF
TRBV9	TRBJ2-1	ASSVGAGANNEQF
TRBV5-1	TRBJ1-6	ASSFTGSKGSPLH
TRBV7-2	TRBJ2-1	ASSTWDFLYNEQF
TRBV6-5	TRBJ2-1	ASRRDSDNEQF
TRBV5-1	TRBJ2-2	ASGASGGNTGELF
TRBV6-5	TRBJ1-1	ASSRQLMNTEAF
TRBV19	TRBJ2-7	ASSIEGGHRGSYEQY
TRBV28	TRBJ1-2	ASSFFGDKRAYT
TRBV28	TRBJ1-1	ASSFAGLEAF
TRBV6-5	TRBJ1-1	ASSRAERNTEAF
TRBV15	TRBJ1-5	ATSSRLAGPQH
TRBV6-4	TRBJ2-3	ASSRRQGTDTQY
TRBV7-3	TRBJ2-3	ASSLTAGEGDTQY
TRBV9	TRBJ2-1	ASSVHGGTPNNEQF